Sequencing of this T cell receptor beta chain was carried out in a study of shared clonotypes between healthy human individuals. Findings of the study overall: The four-donor shared clonotypes exceeded non-shared clonotypes in generation probability, with non-shared ones scoring lower.

Naive CD8 isolation took CD45RO-negative cells positively selected for CCR7 and excluded terminally differentiated effector memory CD45RA+ cells. The CDR3 is made up of 15 amino acids. Germline-derived CDR1 and CDR2 are SGHRS and YFSETQ. The J segment lost 0 bases and the V segment lost 0 bases, leaving 2 bases of the junction unmatched. For this clone: The antigen is not known.

As handled by the study authors: Filtering differed since immunoSEQ provided only junctions, with no quality scores. Sequenced by immunoSEQ multiplex PCR; TCRdb stores in-frame clones only, minus some. The V and J calls and the clone size are those of that table, but D and trimming were determined from the DNA. The repertoire has 1.5 million to 2.5 million clones, roughly 95% of them found once; the top ten carry under 1.5%. What was sequenced was naive CD8+ T cells sorted from blood. The V call is TRBV5-1, the J call TRBJ2-7, with 8 bases that match TRBD1. The TCR originated in a young man in good health. The CDR3 here is CASSLVQGVSYEQYF. For the CDR3, the DNA is TGCGCCAGCAGCTTGGTACAGGGGGTCTCCTACGAGCAGTACTTC.